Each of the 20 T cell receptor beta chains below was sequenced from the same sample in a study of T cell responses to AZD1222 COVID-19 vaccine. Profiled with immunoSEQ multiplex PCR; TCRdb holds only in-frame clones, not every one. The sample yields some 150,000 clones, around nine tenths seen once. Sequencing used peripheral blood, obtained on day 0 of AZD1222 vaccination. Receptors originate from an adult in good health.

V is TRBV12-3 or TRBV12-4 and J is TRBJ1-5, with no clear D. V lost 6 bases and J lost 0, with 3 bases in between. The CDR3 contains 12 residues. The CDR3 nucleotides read TGTGCCAGCAGGGATAGCAATCAGCCCCAGCATTTT. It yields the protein CASRDSNQPQHF.

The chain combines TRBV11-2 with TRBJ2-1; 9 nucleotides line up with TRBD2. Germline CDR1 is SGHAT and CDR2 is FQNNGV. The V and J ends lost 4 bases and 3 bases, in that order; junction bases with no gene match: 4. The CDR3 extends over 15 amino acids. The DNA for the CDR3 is TGTGCCAGCAGCTCCCGACTAGCGGACTACAATGAGCAGTTCTTC. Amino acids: CASSSRLADYNEQFF.

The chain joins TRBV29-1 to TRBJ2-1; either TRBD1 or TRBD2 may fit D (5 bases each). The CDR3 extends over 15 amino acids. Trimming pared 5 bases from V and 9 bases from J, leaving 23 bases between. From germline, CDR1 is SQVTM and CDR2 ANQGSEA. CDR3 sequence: CSVPPGTYGISEQFF. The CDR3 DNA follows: TGCAGCGTTCCTCCCGGGACGTACGGCATAAGTGAGCAGTTCTTC.

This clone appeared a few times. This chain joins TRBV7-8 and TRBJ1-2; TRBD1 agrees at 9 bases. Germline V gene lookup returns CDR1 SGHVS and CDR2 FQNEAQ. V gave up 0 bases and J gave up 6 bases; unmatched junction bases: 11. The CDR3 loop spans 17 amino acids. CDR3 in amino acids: CASSLASMRGTGNGYTF. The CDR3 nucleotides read TGTGCCAGCAGCTTAGCCTCGATGCGAGGGACAGGGAATGGCTACACCTTC.

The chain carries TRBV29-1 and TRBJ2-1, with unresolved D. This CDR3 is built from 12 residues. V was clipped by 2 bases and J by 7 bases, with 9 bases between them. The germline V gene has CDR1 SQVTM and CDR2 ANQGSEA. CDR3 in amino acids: CSVERVGNEQFF. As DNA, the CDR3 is TGCAGCGTTGAAAGGGTGGGTAATGAGCAGTTCTTC.

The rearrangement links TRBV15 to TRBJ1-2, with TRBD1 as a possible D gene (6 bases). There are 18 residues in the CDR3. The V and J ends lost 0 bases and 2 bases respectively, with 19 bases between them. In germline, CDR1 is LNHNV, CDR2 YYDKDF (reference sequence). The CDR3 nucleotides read TGTGCCACCAGCAGAGAACCCTTAGGGCTGGGGGCAAACTATGGCTACACCTTC. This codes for CATSREPLGLGANYGYTF.

This chain's CDR3 is CASSLIGVPRGQPQHF. CDR3 nucleotide sequence: TGTGCCAGCAGCTTAATAGGTGTACCCCGGGGGCAGCCCCAGCATTTT. The V and J genes are TRBV7-8 and TRBJ1-5; possible D gene TRBD1, 5 bases. The ends were cut back, 2 bases at V and 7 bases at J, with 18 bases in the middle. CDR3 length: 16 residues. The germline V gene has CDR1 SGHVS and CDR2 FQNEAQ.

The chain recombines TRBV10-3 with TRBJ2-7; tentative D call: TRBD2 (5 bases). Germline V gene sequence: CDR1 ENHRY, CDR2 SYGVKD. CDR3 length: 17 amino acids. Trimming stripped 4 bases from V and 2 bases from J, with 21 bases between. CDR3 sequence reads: CAISAAVERYGTYEQYF. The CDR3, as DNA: TGTGCCATCAGTGCCGCCGTTGAGCGGTATGGGACCTACGAGCAGTACTTC.

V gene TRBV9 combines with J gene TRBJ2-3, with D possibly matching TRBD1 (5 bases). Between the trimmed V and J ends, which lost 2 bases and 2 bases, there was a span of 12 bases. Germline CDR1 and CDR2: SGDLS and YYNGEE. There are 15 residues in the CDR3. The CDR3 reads CASSVQGLITDTQYF. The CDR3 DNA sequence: TGTGCCAGCAGCGTTCAGGGTTTAATCACAGATACGCAGTATTTT.

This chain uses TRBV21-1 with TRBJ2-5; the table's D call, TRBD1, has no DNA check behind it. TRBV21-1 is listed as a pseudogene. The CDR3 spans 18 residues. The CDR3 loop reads CASSKEFSLWTDQETQYF. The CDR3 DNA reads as TGTGCCAGCAGCAAAGAGTTCAGTTTGTGGACAGACCAAGAGACCCAGTACTTC.

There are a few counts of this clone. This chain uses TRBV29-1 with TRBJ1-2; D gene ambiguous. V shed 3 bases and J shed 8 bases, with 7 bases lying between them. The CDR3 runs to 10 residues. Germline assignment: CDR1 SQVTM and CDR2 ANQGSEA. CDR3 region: CSVDVGGYTF. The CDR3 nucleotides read TGCAGCGTTGATGTAGGGGGCTACACCTTC.

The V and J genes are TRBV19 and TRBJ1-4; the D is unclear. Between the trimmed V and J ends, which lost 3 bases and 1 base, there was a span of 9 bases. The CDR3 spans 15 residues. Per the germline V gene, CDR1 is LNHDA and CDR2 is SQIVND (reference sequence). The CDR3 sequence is CASSIGVETNEKLFF. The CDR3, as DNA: TGTGCCAGTAGTATCGGAGTTGAAACTAATGAAAAACTGTTTTTT.

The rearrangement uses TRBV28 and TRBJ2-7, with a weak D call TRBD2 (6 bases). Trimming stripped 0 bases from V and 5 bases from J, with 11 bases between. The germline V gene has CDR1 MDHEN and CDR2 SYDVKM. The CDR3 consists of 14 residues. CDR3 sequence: CASSLWEGLNEQYF. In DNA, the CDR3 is TGTGCCAGCAGTTTATGGGAGGGACTTAACGAGCAGTACTTC.

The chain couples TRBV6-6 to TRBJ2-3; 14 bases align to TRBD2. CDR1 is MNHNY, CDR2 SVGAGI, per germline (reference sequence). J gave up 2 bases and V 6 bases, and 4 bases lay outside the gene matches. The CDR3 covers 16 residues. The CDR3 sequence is CASRGLAGVPTDTQYF. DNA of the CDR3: TGTGCCAGCAGGGGACTAGCGGGGGTACCCACAGATACGCAGTATTTT.

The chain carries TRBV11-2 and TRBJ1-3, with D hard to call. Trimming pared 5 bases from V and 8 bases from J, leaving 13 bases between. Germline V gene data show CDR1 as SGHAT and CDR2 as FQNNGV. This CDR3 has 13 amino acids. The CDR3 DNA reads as TGTGCCAGCAGCCCCAACATACTCGACACCATATATTTT. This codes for CASSPNILDTIYF.

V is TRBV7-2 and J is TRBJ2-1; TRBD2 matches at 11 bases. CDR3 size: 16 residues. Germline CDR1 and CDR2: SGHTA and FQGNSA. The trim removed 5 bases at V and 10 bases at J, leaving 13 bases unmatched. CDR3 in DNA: TGTGCCAGCAGCCCGAAAGTAGCGGGAGGGCGGTCCGAGCAGTTCTTC. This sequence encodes CASSPKVAGGRSEQFF.

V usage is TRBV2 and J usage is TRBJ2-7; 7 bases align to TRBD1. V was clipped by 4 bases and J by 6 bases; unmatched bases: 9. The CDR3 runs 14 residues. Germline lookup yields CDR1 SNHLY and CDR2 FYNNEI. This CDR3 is CASSVLTGVSEQYF. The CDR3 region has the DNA TGTGCCAGCAGTGTACTAACAGGGGTTAGCGAGCAGTACTTC.

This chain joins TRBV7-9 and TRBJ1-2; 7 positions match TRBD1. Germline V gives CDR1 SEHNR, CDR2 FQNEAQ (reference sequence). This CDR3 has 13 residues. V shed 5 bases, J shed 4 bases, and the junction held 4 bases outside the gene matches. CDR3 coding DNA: TGTGCCAGCAGCCGGGACAGTTTCTATGGCTACACCTTC. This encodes CASSRDSFYGYTF.

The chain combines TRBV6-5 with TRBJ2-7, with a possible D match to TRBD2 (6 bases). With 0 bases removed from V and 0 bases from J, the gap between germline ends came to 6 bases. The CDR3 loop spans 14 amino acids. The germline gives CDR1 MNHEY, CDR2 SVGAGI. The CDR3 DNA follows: TGTGCCAGCAGTTACTCGCGGGGCTCCTACGAGCAGTACTTC. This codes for CASSYSRGSYEQYF.

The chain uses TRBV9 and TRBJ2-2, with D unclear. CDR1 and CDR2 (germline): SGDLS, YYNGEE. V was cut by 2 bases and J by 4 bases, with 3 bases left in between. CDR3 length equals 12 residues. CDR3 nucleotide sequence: TGTGCCAGCAGCGTGAGCACCGGGGAGCTGTTTTTT. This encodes CASSVSTGELFF.